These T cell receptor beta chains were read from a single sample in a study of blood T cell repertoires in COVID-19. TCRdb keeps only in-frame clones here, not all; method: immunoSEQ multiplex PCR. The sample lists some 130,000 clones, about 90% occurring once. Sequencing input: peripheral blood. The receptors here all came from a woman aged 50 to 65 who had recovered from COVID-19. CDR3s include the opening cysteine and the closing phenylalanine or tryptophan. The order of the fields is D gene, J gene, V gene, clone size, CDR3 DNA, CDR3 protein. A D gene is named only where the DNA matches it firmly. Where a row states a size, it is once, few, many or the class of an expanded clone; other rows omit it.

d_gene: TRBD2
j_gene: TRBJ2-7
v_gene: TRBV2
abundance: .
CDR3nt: TGTGCCGGCGGGGGGGTCGACTCCTACGAGCAGTACTTC
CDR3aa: CAGGGVDSYEQYF

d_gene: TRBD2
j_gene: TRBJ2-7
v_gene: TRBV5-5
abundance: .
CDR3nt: TGTGCCAGCAGCCCTTTAGCGGGAGTCGGCGAGCAGTACTTC
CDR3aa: CASSPLAGVGEQYF

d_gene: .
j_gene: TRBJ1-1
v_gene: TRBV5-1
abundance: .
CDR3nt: TGCGCCAGCAGCCTGGTGGGCAGGGAAGCTTTCTTT
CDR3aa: CASSLVGREAFF

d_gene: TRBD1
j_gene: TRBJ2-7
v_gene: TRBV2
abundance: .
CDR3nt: TGTGCCAGCAGTGACAGGGGGCGCGGGTACGAGCAGTACTTC
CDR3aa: CASSDRGRGYEQYF

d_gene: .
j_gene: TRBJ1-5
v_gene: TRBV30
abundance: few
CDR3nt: TGTGCCTGGAGTGTAGGGGGGGGCTATCAGCCCCAGCATTTT
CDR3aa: CAWSVGGGYQPQHF

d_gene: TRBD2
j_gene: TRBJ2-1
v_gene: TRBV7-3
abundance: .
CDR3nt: TGTGCCAGCAGCCCACTGCCTAGCGGGTTCAGCTCCTACAATGAGCAGTTCTTC
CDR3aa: CASSPLPSGFSSYNEQFF

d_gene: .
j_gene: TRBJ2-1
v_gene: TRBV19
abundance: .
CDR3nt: TGTGCCACTCATCCCCCTACCAGGGGAAATGAGCAGTTCTTC
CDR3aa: CATHPPTRGNEQFF

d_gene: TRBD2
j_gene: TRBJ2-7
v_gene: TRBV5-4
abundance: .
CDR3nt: TGTGCCAGCAGCCTGCTAGCGGGATCTTCCTACGAGCAGTACTTC
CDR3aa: CASSLLAGSSYEQYF

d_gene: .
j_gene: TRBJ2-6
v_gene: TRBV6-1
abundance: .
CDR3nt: TGTGCCAGCAGTGAATCCGAGGGTTCTGGGGCCAACGTCCTGACTTTC
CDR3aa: CASSESEGSGANVLTF

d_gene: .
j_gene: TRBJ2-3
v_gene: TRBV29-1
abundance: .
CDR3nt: TGCAGCGTTGAAGGTCAGGCCCTCATGGATACGCAGTATTTT
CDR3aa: CSVEGQALMDTQYF

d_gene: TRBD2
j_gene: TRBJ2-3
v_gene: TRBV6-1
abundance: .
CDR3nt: TGTGCCAGCAGTGAAGCAACTAGCGGGCTTCGCACAGATACGCAGTATTTT
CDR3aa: CASSEATSGLRTDTQYF

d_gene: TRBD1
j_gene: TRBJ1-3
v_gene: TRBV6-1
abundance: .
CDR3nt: TGTGCCAGCAGTGAAGGTGGGACAGCCGGAATCTCTGGAAACACCATATATTTT
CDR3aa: CASSEGGTAGISGNTIYF

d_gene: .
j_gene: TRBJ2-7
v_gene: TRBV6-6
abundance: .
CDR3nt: TGTGCCAGCAGTCCCAGCTACGAGCAGTACTTC
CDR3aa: CASSPSYEQYF

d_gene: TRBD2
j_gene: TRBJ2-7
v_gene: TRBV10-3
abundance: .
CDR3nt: TGTGCCATCAGTGAGTCGGGAGGGGACGAGCAGTACTTC
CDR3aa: CAISESGGDEQYF

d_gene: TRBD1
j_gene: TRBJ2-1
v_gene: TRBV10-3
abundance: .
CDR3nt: TGTGCCATCAGTACAGGGGAACCTAGGCCCATTCAGTTCTTC
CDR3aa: CAISTGEPRPIQFF

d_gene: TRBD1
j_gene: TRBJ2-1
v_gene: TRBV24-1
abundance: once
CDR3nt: TGTGCCACCAGTGATCCGGGACAGGGGGCGGATGAGCAGTTCTTC
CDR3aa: CATSDPGQGADEQFF

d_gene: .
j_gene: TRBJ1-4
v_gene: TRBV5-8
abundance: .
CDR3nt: TGTGCCAGCAGCTCGCAGAATGAAAAACTGTTTTTT
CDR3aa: CASSSQNEKLFF

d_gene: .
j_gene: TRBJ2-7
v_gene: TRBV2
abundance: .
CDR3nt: TGTGCCAGCAGTGAAGGCGTGTACTACGAGCAGTACTTC
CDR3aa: CASSEGVYYEQYF

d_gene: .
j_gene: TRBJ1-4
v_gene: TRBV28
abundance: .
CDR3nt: TGTGCCAGCAGTTTCGCGGGGATGTTACGCGAAAAACTGTTTTTT
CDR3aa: CASSFAGMLREKLFF

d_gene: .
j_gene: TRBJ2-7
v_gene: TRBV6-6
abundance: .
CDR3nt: TGTGCCAGCAGAACCACGGACGAGCAGTACTTC
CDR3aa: CASRTTDEQYF

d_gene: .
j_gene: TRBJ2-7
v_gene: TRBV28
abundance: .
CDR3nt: TGTGCCAGCAGTTTAGGGCCTCTCCAGCGGCACTTC
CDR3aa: CASSLGPLQRHF

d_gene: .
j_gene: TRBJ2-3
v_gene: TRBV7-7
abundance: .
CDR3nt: TGTGCCAGCAGCCGCCTGGGGGGGCCAGATACGCAGTATTTT
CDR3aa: CASSRLGGPDTQYF

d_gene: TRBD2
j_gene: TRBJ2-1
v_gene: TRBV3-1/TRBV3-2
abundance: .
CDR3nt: TGTGCCAGCAGCCAAGGCGGGACTAGCCATTACAATGAGCAGTTCTTC
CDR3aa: CASSQGGTSHYNEQFF

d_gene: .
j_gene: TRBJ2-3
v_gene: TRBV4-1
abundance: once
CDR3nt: TGCGCCAGCAGCCGCGGGACAGAGAGCACAGATACGCAGTATTTT
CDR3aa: CASSRGTESTDTQYF

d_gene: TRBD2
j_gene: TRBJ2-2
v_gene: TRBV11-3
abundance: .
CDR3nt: TGTGCCAGCAGCCCGGGGGGATGGGCAAGTGACACCGGGGAGCTGTTTTTT
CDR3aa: CASSPGGWASDTGELFF

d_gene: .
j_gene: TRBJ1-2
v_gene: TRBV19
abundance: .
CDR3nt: TGTGCCAGTAGTCCCCCTGACGGACTCTATGGCTACACCTTC
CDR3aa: CASSPPDGLYGYTF

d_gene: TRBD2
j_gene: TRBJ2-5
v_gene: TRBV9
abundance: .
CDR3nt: TGTGCCAGCAGCCCCCATCCAGCGGGGGAGCTCTTGGAGACCCAGTACTTC
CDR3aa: CASSPHPAGELLETQYF